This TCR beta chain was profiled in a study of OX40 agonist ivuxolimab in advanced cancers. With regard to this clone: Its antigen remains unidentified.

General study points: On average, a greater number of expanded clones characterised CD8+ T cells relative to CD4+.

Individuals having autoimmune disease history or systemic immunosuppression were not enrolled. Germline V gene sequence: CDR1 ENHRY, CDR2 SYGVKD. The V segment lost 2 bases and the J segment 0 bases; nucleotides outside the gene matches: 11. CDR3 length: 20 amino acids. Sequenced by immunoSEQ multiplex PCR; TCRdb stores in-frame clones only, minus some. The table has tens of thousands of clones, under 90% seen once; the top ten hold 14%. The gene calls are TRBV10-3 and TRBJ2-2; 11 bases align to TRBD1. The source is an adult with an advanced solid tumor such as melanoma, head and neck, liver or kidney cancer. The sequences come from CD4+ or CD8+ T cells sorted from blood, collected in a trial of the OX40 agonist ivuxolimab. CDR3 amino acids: CAISERTGGYGVTNTGELFF. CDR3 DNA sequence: TGTGCCATCAGTGAGAGGACAGGGGGCTATGGAGTTACGAACACCGGGGAGCTGTTTTTT.